This is a list of T cell receptor beta chains from one sample in a study of blood T cell repertoires in COVID-19. TCRdb keeps only in-frame clones here, not all; method: immunoSEQ multiplex PCR. The table includes some 500,000 clones, roughly nine tenths detected once. The specimen was peripheral blood. These receptors were obtained from a woman between 50 and 59 years old with COVID-19, enrolled during active disease. Both conserved end residues are part of each CDR3. The order of the fields is J gene, V gene, CDR3 protein.

>TRBJ1-1|TRBV28
CASNTGGIMNTEAFF
>TRBJ1-2|TRBV10-3
CAISGGRGLYGYTF
>TRBJ1-5|TRBV5-6
CASSFSGQQPQHF
>TRBJ1-1|TRBV2
CASSTGWNTEAFF
>TRBJ1-5|TRBV2
CASQGGRSNQPQHF
>TRBJ2-7|TRBV27
CASSSTGTQYEQYF
>TRBJ1-5|TRBV7-3
CASSLGSGQGKPQHF
>TRBJ1-2|TRBV29-1
CSVEGQLYGYTF
>TRBJ2-2|TRBV12-3/TRBV12-4
CASNRYGELFF
>TRBJ2-7|TRBV19
CASSTYRGNSYEQYF
>TRBJ2-1|TRBV11-2
CASSSRLGSYNEQFF
>TRBJ2-3|TRBV6-5
CASSTEILADTQYF
>TRBJ2-7|TRBV28
CASSHGTNNYEQYF
>TRBJ1-4|TRBV5-4
CASSEKAGVDEKLFF
>TRBJ2-7|TRBV6-5
CASSYSNVGSRGEQYF
>TRBJ2-5|TRBV5-1
CASSLNAGSGRTQYF
>TRBJ2-5|TRBV24-1
CATSDGAGGETQYF
>TRBJ1-6|TRBV14
CASSRQGGTYNSPLHF
>TRBJ2-3|TRBV2
CAIPLVRGLGTDTQYF
>TRBJ2-7|TRBV11-2
CASAPGTSSYEQYF
>TRBJ1-1|TRBV5-4
CASSFTGTGAFF
>TRBJ2-1|TRBV15
CATSRDGGLAGGPRYNEQFF
>TRBJ1-1|TRBV2
CASSPSQGAGTEAFF
>TRBJ2-1|TRBV2
CASTGTGLHEQFF
>TRBJ1-1|TRBV6-4
CASRSDRGSDTGEAFF
>TRBJ2-7|TRBV7-8
CASSPNYEQYF
>TRBJ2-1|TRBV10-3
CAISEADEQFF
>TRBJ2-3|TRBV6-2/TRBV6-3
CASTPLLGRGGPNRADTQYF
>TRBJ1-6|TRBV28
CASSFKGAARNSPLHF
>TRBJ2-5|TRBV30
CAWSVGPARGQETQYF
>TRBJ1-3|TRBV3-1/TRBV3-2
CASSPTGSGNTIYF
>TRBJ1-1|TRBV11-1
CASSLQVDTEAFF
>TRBJ1-1|TRBV5-1
CASSLGTGLGEAFF